This entry describes one T cell receptor (beta chain). This CDR3 is 13 amino acids long. Trimming pared 8 bases from V and 7 bases from J, leaving 14 bases between. Germline-derived CDR1 and CDR2 are MNHEY and SMNVEV (reference sequence). The method was immunoSEQ multiplex PCR; TCRdb's version includes in-frame clones alone and lacks a portion of them. The sample consists of 95,000 or so clones, around 88% of them appearing once. This specimen comes from a study of identifying expanded T cells in peripheral blood. The J gene is TRBJ1-4, the V gene TRBV27, with a possible D match to TRBD1 (5 bases). The sequencing input was blood. The receptor was derived from a person between 18 and 69 years old in good health. CDR3 nucleotide sequence: TGTGCCAGCGGTAAGGGTGGGGGTGAAAAACTGTTTTTT. Translation gives CASGKGGGEKLFF.